Listed below are T cell receptor beta chains from one sample, sequenced in a study of blood T cell repertoires in COVID-19. Profiled with immunoSEQ multiplex PCR; TCRdb holds only in-frame clones, not every one. The sample holds about 410,000 clones, approximately 91% seen once. The material sequenced was peripheral blood. These receptors all come from a middle-aged woman with COVID-19, enrolled during active disease. Both conserved end residues are part of each CDR3. Size is stated for part of the rows, as once, few or many counts, or as a class when the clone is expanded.

TRBV20-1,-,TRBJ1-1,CSASGGTEAFF
TRBV27,once,TRBJ2-1,CASSPGQYNEQFF
TRBV21-1,-,TRBJ2-3,CASSKARGPTDTQYF
TRBV7-9,-,TRBJ2-3,CASSSRGADTQYF
TRBV5-4,-,TRBJ1-5,CASSLDGSNQPQHF
TRBV4-3,-,TRBJ2-1,CASSQDWGGRVYNEQFF
TRBV27,-,TRBJ2-3,CASSISPDTQYF
TRBV15,-,TRBJ1-1,CATSREPGADTEAFF
TRBV25-1,-,TRBJ2-5,CASGSRITQETQYF
TRBV3-1/TRBV3-2,-,TRBJ1-3,CASSQALTASGNTIYF
TRBV3-1/TRBV3-2,-,TRBJ2-3,CASSQGVGLADTDTQYF
TRBV4-3,-,TRBJ2-3,CASSQSLPGLTQYF
TRBV3-1/TRBV3-2,-,TRBJ1-4,CASSQTGAWDEKLFF
TRBV9,-,TRBJ2-1,CASSVGREQFF
TRBV12-5,-,TRBJ2-1,CASAAGFFNNEQFF
TRBV19,few,TRBJ1-1,CASSPGRNTEAFF